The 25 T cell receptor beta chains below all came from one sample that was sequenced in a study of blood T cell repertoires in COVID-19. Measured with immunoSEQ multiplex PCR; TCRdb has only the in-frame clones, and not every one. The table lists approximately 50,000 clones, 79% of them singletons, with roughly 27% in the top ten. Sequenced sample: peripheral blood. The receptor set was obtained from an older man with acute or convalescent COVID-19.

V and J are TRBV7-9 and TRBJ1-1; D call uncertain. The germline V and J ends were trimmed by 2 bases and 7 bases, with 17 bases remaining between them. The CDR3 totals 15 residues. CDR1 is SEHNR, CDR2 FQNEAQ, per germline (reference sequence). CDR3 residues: CASSLTGGRGVEAFF. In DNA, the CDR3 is TGTGCCAGCAGCTTAACCGGAGGCAGAGGCGTTGAAGCTTTCTTT.

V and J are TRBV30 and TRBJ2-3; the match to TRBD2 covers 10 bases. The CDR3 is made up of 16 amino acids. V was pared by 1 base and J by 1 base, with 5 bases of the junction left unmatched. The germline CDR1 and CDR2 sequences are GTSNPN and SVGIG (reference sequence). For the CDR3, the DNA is TGTGCCTGGAGTGAAGCCGGGACTAGCGGCACAGATACGCAGTATTTT. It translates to CAWSEAGTSGTDTQYF.

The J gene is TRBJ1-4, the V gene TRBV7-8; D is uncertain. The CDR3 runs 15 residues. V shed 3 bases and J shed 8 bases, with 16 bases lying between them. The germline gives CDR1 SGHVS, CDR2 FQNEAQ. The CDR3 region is CASSLGRRLGEKLFF. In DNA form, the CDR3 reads TGTGCCAGCAGCTTGGGGAGGCGTTTAGGCGAAAAACTGTTTTTT.

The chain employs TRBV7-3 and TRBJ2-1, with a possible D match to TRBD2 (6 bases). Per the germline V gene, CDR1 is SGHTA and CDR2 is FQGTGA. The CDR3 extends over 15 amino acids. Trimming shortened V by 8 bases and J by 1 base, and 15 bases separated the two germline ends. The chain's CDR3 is CASATGAGSYNEQFF. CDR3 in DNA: TGTGCCAGCGCAACAGGAGCGGGTTCCTACAATGAGCAGTTCTTC.

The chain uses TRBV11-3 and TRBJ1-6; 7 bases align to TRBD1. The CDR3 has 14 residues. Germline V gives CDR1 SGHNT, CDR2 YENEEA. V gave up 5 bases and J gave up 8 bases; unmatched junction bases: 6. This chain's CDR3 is CASSLGQKDSPLHF. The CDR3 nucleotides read TGTGCCAGCAGCCTGGGACAGAAGGATTCACCCCTCCACTTT.

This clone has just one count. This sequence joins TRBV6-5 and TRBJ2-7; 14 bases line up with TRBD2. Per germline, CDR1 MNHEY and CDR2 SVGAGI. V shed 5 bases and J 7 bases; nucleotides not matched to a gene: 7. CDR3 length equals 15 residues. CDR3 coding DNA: TGTGCCAGCAGTCTGGGACTAGCGGGAGTTAGAGAGCAGTACTTC. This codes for CASSLGLAGVREQYF.

CDR3 bases: TGCGCCAGCAGCTTGGCCCTGGACATCTATTCACCCCTCCACTTT. Protein: CASSLALDIYSPLHF. This sequence joins TRBV5-1 and TRBJ1-6; D possibly corresponds to TRBD1 (5 bases). Per the germline V gene, CDR1 is SGHRS and CDR2 is YFSETQ. There are 15 residues in the CDR3. The germline V and J ends were trimmed by 0 bases and 8 bases, with 12 bases remaining between them.

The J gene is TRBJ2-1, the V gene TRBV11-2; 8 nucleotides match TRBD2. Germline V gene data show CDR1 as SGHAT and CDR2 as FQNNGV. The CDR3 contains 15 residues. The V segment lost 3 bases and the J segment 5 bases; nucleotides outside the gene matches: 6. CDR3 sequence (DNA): TGTGCCAGCAGCTTGGGGACTAGGACCCACAATGAGCAGTTCTTC. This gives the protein CASSLGTRTHNEQFF.

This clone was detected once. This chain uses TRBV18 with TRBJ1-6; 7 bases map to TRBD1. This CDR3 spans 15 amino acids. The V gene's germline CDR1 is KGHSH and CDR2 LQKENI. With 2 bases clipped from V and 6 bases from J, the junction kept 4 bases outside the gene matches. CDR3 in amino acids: CASSPSYRGNSPLHF. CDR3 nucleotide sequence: TGTGCCAGCTCACCAAGTTACAGGGGTAATTCACCCCTCCACTTT. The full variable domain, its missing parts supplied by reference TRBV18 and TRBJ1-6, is NAGVMQNPRHLVRRRGQEARLRCSPMKGHSHVYWYRQLPEEGLKFMVYLQKENIIDESGMPKERFSAEFPKEGPSILRIQQVVRGDSAAYFCASSPSYRGNSPLHFGNGTRLTVT.

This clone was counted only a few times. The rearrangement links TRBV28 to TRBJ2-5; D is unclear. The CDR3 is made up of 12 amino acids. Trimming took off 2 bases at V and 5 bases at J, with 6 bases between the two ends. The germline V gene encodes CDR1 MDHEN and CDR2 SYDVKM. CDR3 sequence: CASSLTRETQYF. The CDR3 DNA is TGTGCCAGCAGTTTAACTCGGGAGACCCAGTACTTC.

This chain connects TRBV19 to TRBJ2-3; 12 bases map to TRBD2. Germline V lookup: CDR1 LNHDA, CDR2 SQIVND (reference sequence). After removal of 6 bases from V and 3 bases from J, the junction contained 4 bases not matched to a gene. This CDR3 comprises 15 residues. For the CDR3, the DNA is TGTGCCAGTAGAAGACTAGCGGGAGCAACAGATACGCAGTATTTT. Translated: CASRRLAGATDTQYF.

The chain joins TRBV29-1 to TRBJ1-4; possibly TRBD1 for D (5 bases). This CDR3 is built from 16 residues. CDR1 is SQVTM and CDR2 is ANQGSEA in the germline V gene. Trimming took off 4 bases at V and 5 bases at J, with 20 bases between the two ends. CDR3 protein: CSVGSTALGPNEKLFF. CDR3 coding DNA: TGCAGCGTTGGATCGACAGCCTTGGGCCCGAATGAAAAACTGTTTTTT.

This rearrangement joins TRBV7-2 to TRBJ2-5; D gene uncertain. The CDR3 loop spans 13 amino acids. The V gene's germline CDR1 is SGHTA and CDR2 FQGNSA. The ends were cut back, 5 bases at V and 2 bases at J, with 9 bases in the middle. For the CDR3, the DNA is TGTGCCAGCAGCAGAGAAATTCAAGAGACCCAGTACTTC. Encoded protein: CASSREIQETQYF.

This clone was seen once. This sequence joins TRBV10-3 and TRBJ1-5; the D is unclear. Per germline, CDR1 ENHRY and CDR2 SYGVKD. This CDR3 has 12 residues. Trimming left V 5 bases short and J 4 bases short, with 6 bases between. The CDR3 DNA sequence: TGTGCCATCAGTCGGGAAAATCAGCCCCAGCATTTT. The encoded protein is CAISRENQPQHF.

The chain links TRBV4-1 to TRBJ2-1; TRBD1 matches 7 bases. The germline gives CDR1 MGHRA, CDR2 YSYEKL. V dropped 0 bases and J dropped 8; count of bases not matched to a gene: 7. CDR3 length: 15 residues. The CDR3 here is CASSQEGGRVDEQFF. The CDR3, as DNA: TGCGCCAGCAGCCAAGAAGGGGGCAGGGTCGATGAGCAGTTCTTC.

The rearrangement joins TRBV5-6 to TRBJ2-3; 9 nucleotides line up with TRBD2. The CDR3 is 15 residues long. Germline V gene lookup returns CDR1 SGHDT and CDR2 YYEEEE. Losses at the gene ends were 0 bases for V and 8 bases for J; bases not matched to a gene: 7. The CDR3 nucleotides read TGTGCCAGCAGCTTGGGGGCGGGAGGGATCGGTACGCAGTATTTT. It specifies CASSLGAGGIGTQYF.

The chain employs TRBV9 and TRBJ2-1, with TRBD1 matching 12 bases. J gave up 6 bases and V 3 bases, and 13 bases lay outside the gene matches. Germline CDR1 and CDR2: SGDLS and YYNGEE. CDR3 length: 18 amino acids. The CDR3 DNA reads TGTGCCAGCAGCGCGGATAATCCGGGACAGGGGGCAATCAATGAGCAGTTCTTC. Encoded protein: CASSADNPGQGAINEQFF.

The CDR3 sequence: CASSLIGTGGIEAFF. In DNA, the CDR3 is TGTGCCAGCAGTCTTATTGGGACAGGGGGCATTGAAGCTTTCTTT. This chain joins TRBV27 and TRBJ1-1, with 12 bases matching TRBD1. CDR1 and CDR2 from the germline V gene are MNHEY and SMNVEV (reference sequence). V was pared by 5 bases and J by 7 bases, with 8 bases of the junction left unmatched. The CDR3 spans 15 residues.

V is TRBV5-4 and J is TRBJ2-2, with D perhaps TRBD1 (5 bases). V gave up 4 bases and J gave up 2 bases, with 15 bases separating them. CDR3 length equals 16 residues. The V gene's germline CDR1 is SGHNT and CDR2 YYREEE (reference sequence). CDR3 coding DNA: TGTGCCAGCAGCCCCCCGCAGGGCCTAAACACCGGGGAGCTGTTTTTT. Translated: CASSPPQGLNTGELFF.

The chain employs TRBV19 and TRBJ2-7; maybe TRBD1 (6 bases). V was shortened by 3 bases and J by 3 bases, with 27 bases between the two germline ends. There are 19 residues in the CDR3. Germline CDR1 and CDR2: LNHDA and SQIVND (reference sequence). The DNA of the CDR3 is TGTGCCAGTAGTATTTATCCGGGACACGGTGCCGGGATGGTCTACGAGCAGTACTTC. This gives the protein CASSIYPGHGAGMVYEQYF.

CDR3 sequence reads: CASSGTSGGFGEQFF. CDR3 nucleotide sequence: TGTGCCAGCAGTGGGACTAGCGGGGGGTTTGGTGAGCAGTTCTTC. The rearrangement links TRBV6-4 to TRBJ2-1; 14 bases are a match to TRBD2. V shed 4 bases and J 9 bases; nucleotides not matched to a gene: 5. There are 15 residues in the CDR3. Per the germline V gene, CDR1 is MRHNA and CDR2 is SNTAGT.

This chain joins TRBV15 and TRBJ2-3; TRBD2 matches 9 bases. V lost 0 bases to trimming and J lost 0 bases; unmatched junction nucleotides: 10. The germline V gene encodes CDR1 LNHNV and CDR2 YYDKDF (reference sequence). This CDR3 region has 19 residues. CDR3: CATSRDPQAGGGSTDTQYF. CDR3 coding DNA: TGTGCCACCAGCAGAGATCCTCAAGCGGGGGGCGGGAGCACAGATACGCAGTATTTT.

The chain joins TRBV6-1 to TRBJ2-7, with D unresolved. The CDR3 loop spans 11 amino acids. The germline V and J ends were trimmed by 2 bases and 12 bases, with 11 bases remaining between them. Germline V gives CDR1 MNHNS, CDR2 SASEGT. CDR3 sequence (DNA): TGTGCCAGCAGTGAAATGGCCCGCCTGTACTTC. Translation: CASSEMARLYF.

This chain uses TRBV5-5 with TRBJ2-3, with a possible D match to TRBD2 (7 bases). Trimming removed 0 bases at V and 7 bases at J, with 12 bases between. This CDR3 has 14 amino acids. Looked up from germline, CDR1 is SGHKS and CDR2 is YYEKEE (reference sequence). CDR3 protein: CASSLATGTNTQYF. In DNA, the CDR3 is TGTGCCAGCAGCTTGGCCACAGGGACTAATACGCAGTATTTT.

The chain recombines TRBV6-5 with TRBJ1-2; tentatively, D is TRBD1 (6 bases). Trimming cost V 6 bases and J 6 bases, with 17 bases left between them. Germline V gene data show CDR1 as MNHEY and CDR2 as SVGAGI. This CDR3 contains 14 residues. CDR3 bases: TGTGCCAGCAGCCCCATGGGAGGGGGTGATGGCTACACCTTC. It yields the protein CASSPMGGGDGYTF.